Listed below are T cell receptor beta chains from one sample, sequenced in a study of regulatory T cells in long-lasting Graves disease. TCRdb reanalysed the multiplex PCR reads using MiXCR and keeps one entry per CDR3 protein. In the table there are 350,000 to 450,000 distinct CDR3 sequences, approximately 15% of which are singletons. A further study also used this sample, focusing on T cells in Graves' hyperthyroidism and ophthalmopathy.

Source: peripheral blood mononuclear cells (PBMCs), taken at new diagnosis, from a patient treated with antithyroid drugs. Receptors originate from a man aged 35 to 55 with Graves disease. The CDR3 runs from the conserved cysteine through the conserved F or W. The D gene is left open where the match is weak. Expanded clones get a size class; other rows say once, few or many, or leave the size out.

j_call,clone_size,v_call,d_call,cdr3_nt,cdr3_aa
TRBJ2-1,NA,TRBV18,NA,TGTGCCAGCTCACCACCCTCCGGGGGCAGGGGCTACAATGAGCAGTTCTTC,CASSPPSGGRGYNEQFF
TRBJ2-1,many,TRBV11-2,TRBD1,TGTGCCAGCACCGAGACAGGGTCCCAGTTCTTC,CASTETGSQFF
TRBJ1-5,many,TRBV18,NA,TGTGCCAGCTCAGGCGGCCTCGGGAATCAGCCCCAGCATTTT,CASSGGLGNQPQHF
TRBJ2-7,NA,TRBV7-9,NA,TGTGCCAGCAGCCGCGGACAAGCCTACGAGCAGTACTTC,CASSRGQAYEQYF
TRBJ1-5,NA,TRBV20-1,TRBD1,TGCAGTGCTAGATTACGGACAGGGGGCTTAGATCAGCCCCAGCATTTT,CSARLRTGGLDQPQHF
TRBJ2-7,many,TRBV29-1,NA,TGCAGCGTTACAATCTCCTACGAGCAGTACTTC,CSVTISYEQYF
TRBJ2-6,many,TRBV6-5,TRBD1,TGTGCCAGCAGGTTACTCCCCTGGACAGGCCTCACGGCTGGGGCCAACGTCCTGACTTTC,CASRLLPWTGLTAGANVLTF
TRBJ2-5,NA,TRBV5-6,NA,TGTGCCAGCAGCCGTCGAGGGGCAGGGGAGACCCAGTACTTC,CASSRRGAGETQYF
TRBJ2-3,many,TRBV2,TRBD1,TGTGCCAGCAAAATTAGGACAGGGGCGTACGATACGCAGTATTTT,CASKIRTGAYDTQYF
TRBJ1-4,few,TRBV7-2,NA,TGTGCCAGCAGCCGTCGGGCGCAGGCTGGGGTAAAACTGTTTTTT,CASSRRAQAGVKLFF
TRBJ2-1,many,TRBV6-1,TRBD2,TGTGCCAGCACGCGCCTAGCGGGCTACAATGAGCAGTTCTTC,CASTRLAGYNEQFF
TRBJ1-1,few,TRBV9,TRBD1,TGTGCCAGCAGCGCACAGGGGGTGTTAGGAGAAGCTTTCTTT,CASSAQGVLGEAFF
TRBJ2-3,NA,TRBV9,TRBD2,TGTGCCAGCAGCGTGCTAGCGGGGGCTTTCAGGGATACGCAGTATTTT,CASSVLAGAFRDTQYF
TRBJ1-4,NA,TRBV19,NA,TGTGCCAGTAGTTGGAGGGGACCCTCGGCTAATGAAAAACTGTTTTTT,CASSWRGPSANEKLFF
TRBJ2-3,many,TRBV2,TRBD2,TGTGCCAGCAGTGAAGACCTAGCGGGGATTTCAGATACGCAGTATTTT,CASSEDLAGISDTQYF
TRBJ2-1,NA,TRBV24-1,NA,TGTGCCACCAGTGATTTGGGAGGCACATCAGATTACAATGAGCAGTTCTTC,CATSDLGGTSDYNEQFF
TRBJ2-7,NA,TRBV2,TRBD2,TGTGCCAGCAGCTCAGGGCCTAGCGGCTCCTACGAGCAGTACTTC,CASSSGPSGSYEQYF
TRBJ2-7,many,TRBV28,TRBD2,TGTGCCAGCAGTTTAGCAGGACTAGGGAATCGGGAGTACTTC,CASSLAGLGNREYF
TRBJ2-1,NA,TRBV2,TRBD1,TGTGCCAGCCACAGGGGGCAGGCTAGCGGACTCCGAGTCTACAATGAGCAGTTCTTC,CASHRGQASGLRVYNEQFF
TRBJ2-7,NA,TRBV6-2/TRBV6-3,NA,TGTGCCAGCAGTCCTCACCCCAACTCCTACGAGCAGTACTTC,CASSPHPNSYEQYF
TRBJ1-4,few,TRBV6-2/TRBV6-3,NA,TGTGCCAGCCTAAGCTTGAATGAAAAACTGTTTTTT,CASLSLNEKLFF